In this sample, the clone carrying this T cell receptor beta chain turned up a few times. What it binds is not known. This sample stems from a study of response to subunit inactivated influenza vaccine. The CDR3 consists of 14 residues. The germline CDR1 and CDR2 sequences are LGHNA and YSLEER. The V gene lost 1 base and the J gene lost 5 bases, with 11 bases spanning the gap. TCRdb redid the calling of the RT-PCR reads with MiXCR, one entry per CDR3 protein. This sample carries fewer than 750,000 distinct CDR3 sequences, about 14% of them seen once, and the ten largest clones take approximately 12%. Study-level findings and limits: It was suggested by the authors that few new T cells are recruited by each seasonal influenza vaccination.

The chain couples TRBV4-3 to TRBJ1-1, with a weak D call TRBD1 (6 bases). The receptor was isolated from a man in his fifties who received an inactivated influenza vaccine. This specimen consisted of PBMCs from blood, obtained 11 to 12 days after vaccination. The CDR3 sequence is CASSQVPGETEAFF. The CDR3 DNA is TGCGCCAGCAGCCAAGTCCCAGGGGAGACTGAAGCTTTCTTT.